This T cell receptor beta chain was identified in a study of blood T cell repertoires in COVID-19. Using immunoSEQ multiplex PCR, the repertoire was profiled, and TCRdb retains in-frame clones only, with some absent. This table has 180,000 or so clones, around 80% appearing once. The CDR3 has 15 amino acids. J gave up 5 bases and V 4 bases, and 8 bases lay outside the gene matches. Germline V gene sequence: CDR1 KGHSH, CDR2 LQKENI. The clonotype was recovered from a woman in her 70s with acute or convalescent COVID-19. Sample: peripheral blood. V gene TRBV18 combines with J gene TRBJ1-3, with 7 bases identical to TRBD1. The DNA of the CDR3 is TGTGCCAGCTCACAAGACAGGGAAAGAAGAAACACCATATATTTT. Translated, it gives CASSQDRERRNTIYF.